This passage covers 23 T cell receptor beta chains from one sample sequenced in a study of control samples from healthy donors and cancer patients. Sequencing was performed with immunoSEQ multiplex PCR; in TCRdb, only in-frame clones are kept and a portion is missing. The sample lists more than 25,000 clones, 65% to 90% occurring once. Sequenced sample: PBMCs. All receptors come from a woman aged 55-70 years with head and neck cancer.

The V gene is TRBV7-2, the J gene TRBJ2-7, with 8 bases matching TRBD2. Trimming removed 3 bases from V and 2 bases from J; junction bases left unmatched: 9. The CDR3 runs 16 residues. Germline CDR1 SGHTA, CDR2 FQGNSA. In DNA, the CDR3 is TGTGCCAGCAGCTTCGGGGGGGCTAGCGGCACCTACGAGCAGTACTTC. Amino acid sequence: CASSFGGASGTYEQYF.

The V call is TRBV18, the J call TRBJ1-1; no clear D. Germline V gene sequence: CDR1 KGHSH, CDR2 LQKENI. The ends were cut back, 6 bases at V and 1 base at J, with 6 bases in the middle. The CDR3 totals 12 residues. The DNA for the CDR3 is TGTGCCAGCTCGCTTCAGAACACTGAAGCTTTCTTT. Its protein is CASSLQNTEAFF.

This chain uses TRBV4-3 with TRBJ2-2; D call uncertain. The V end lost 0 bases, the J end lost 8 bases, and 7 bases lay between the germline ends. This CDR3 is built from 13 residues. Germline CDR1 reads LGHNA; CDR2 reads YSLEER. CDR3 DNA sequence: TGCGCCAGCAGCCAAGAGGCCTGGGGGGAGCTGTTTTTT. It codes for CASSQEAWGELFF.

V and J are TRBV5-5 and TRBJ2-2, with unresolved D. The CDR3 runs to 15 residues. V was trimmed by 2 bases and J by 2 bases, leaving 10 bases between them. Germline CDR1 and CDR2: SGHKS and YYEKEE (reference sequence). For the CDR3, the DNA is TGTGCCAGCAGCTTAAGGCCAGCCAACACCGGGGAGCTGTTTTTT. Amino acids: CASSLRPANTGELFF.

The chain employs TRBV5-1 and TRBJ2-7; TRBD2 matches 9 bases. Trimming took 0 bases from V and 3 from J; bases not matched to a gene: 1. The CDR3 is 14 residues long. Germline loops: CDR1 SGHRS, CDR2 YFSETQ. The CDR3 bases are TGCGCCAGCAGCTTGGTACTAGCGGGCTACGAGCAGTACTTC. Protein: CASSLVLAGYEQYF.

The chain carries TRBV3-1 (or the pseudogene TRBV3-2) and TRBJ2-5; 7 nucleotides line up with TRBD1. The ends lost 4 bases at V and 0 bases at J; junction bases unmatched: 2. Germline-derived CDR1 and CDR2 are LGHDT and YNNKEL (reference sequence). The CDR3 loop spans 14 amino acids. The DNA for the CDR3 is TGTGCCAGCAGCCCGGGACAGTACCAAGAGACCCAGTACTTC. Its translation: CASSPGQYQETQYF.

This chain links TRBV7-2 with TRBJ1-1; perhaps TRBD1 as D (5 bases). Germline V gives CDR1 SGHTA, CDR2 FQGNSA. The CDR3 length is 15 residues. Trimming stripped 5 bases from V and 3 bases from J, with 16 bases between. The CDR3, as DNA: TGTGCCAGCAGCCCAGGGCGGCCTCCTTACACTGAAGCTTTCTTT. It encodes CASSPGRPPYTEAFF.

The gene calls are TRBV7-6 and TRBJ2-2; D call uncertain. The CDR3 is made up of 14 amino acids. The germline V and J ends were trimmed by 1 base and 5 bases, with 8 bases remaining between them. CDR1 SGHVS and CDR2 FNYEAQ come from the germline V gene. The CDR3 sequence is CASSLVGQTGELFF. CDR3 bases: TGTGCCAGCAGCTTAGTAGGTCAGACCGGGGAGCTGTTTTTT.

CDR3 residues: CATSDFSGGANEQFF. CDR3 coding DNA: TGTGCCACCAGTGATTTTAGCGGGGGGGCGAATGAGCAGTTCTTC. V is TRBV24-1 and J is TRBJ2-1, with 11 bases aligning to TRBD2. This CDR3 spans 15 amino acids. Looked up from germline, CDR1 is KGHDR and CDR2 is SFDVKD. Trimming cost V 1 base and J 7 bases; bases outside gene matches: 2.

CDR3 region: CSASPPDRGFYGYTF. CDR3 DNA: TGCAGTGCTAGTCCCCCCGACAGGGGGTTTTATGGCTACACCTTC. The chain recombines TRBV20-1 with TRBJ1-2, with 9 bases lining up with TRBD1. Unmatched junction bases numbered 10, after V lost 3 bases and J lost 5 bases. Germline-derived CDR1 and CDR2 are DFQATT and SNEGSKA (reference sequence). CDR3 size: 15 residues.

The chain couples TRBV3-1 (or the pseudogene TRBV3-2) to TRBJ1-6, with TRBD1 as a possible D gene (6 bases). The CDR3 contains 14 residues. Germline V gives CDR1 LGHDT, CDR2 YNNKEL (reference sequence). Trimming stripped 1 base from V and 6 bases from J, with 7 bases between. The CDR3 here is CASSQAGVNSPLHF. CDR3 in DNA: TGTGCCAGCAGCCAAGCAGGGGTTAATTCACCCCTCCACTTT.

The J gene is TRBJ1-3, the V gene TRBV14; D is unresolved. Looked up from germline, CDR1 is SGHDN and CDR2 is FVKESK. Between the trimmed V and J ends, which lost 2 bases and 0 bases, there was a span of 2 bases. There are 13 residues in the CDR3. The CDR3 nucleotides are TGTGCCAGCAGCCAAAACTCTGGAAACACCATATATTTT. Amino acids: CASSQNSGNTIYF.

The chain has TRBV5-3 and TRBJ1-1, with 7 bases that match TRBD1. TRBV5-3 qualifies as an ORF whose function is uncertain. CDR3 length: 14 residues. The trim removed 4 bases at V and 10 bases at J, leaving 13 bases unmatched. The CDR3 DNA reads as TGTGCCAGAAGCCTCGATCACAGGGGTGAGAGAGCTTTCTTT. Translating it yields CARSLDHRGERAFF.

This clone was recorded once. The chain is built from TRBV14 and TRBJ2-1; TRBD2 is a possible D gene (5 bases). CDR1 SGHDN and CDR2 FVKESK come from the germline V gene. The V end was cut by 1 base, the J end by 0 bases, with 10 bases between. The CDR3 spans 16 residues. The CDR3 sequence: CASSQVAPASYNEQFF. The DNA of the CDR3 is TGTGCCAGCAGCCAAGTAGCGCCAGCCTCCTACAATGAGCAGTTCTTC.

There are a few counts of this clone. The J gene is TRBJ1-4, the V gene TRBV3-1 (or the pseudogene TRBV3-2); possible D gene TRBD1, 5 bases. The CDR3 has 13 amino acids. Germline V gene data show CDR1 as LGHDT and CDR2 as YNNKEL (reference sequence). Trimming stripped 4 bases from V and 8 bases from J, with 11 bases between. CDR3 nucleotide sequence: TGTGCCAGCAGCCTCCCCCGGGGGGAAAAACTGTTTTTT. Encoded protein: CASSLPRGEKLFF.

This clone was detected only a few times. The V and J genes are TRBV9 and TRBJ1-6; D might be TRBD1 (5 bases). V was trimmed by 5 bases and J by 2 bases, leaving 5 bases between them. The CDR3 length is 13 residues. Germline V gene lookup returns CDR1 SGDLS and CDR2 YYNGEE. CDR3 nucleotide sequence: TGTGCCAGCAGAGGGGCCTATAATTCACCCCTCCACTTT. It yields the protein CASRGAYNSPLHF.

V gene TRBV5-1 combines with J gene TRBJ1-5; D remains unclear. The CDR3 contains 12 residues. Germline CDR1 SGHRS, CDR2 YFSETQ. Trimming took off 2 bases at V and 5 bases at J, with 5 bases between the two ends. CDR3 residues: CASSFDHQPQHF. The DNA for the CDR3 is TGCGCCAGCAGCTTTGACCATCAGCCCCAGCATTTT.

The rearrangement uses TRBV25-1 and TRBJ2-5, with 7 bases lining up with TRBD1. Germline loops: CDR1 MGHDK, CDR2 SYGVNS. The CDR3 consists of 13 residues. V dropped 4 bases and J dropped 5; count of bases not matched to a gene: 4. This CDR3 reads CASSVTGVETQYF. For the CDR3, the DNA is TGTGCCAGCAGTGTTACAGGGGTGGAGACCCAGTACTTC.

The chain uses TRBV6-5 and TRBJ2-7, with unresolved D. This CDR3 region has 12 residues. The germline V gene encodes CDR1 MNHEY and CDR2 SVGAGI. The V end lost 3 bases, the J end lost 5 bases, and 8 bases lay between the germline ends. The DNA for the CDR3 is TGTGCCAGCAGTTATGCTAATGACGAGCAGTACTTC. It yields the protein CASSYANDEQYF.

This rearrangement joins TRBV6-6 to TRBJ2-1; D is tentatively TRBD1 or TRBD2 (5 bases each). The CDR3 runs 12 residues. CDR1 and CDR2 (germline): MNHNY, SVGAGI (reference sequence). The CDR3 nucleotides read TGTGCGGCGAAGAGGGGTGACAATGAGCAGTTCTTC. Amino acid sequence: CAAKRGDNEQFF.

This clone has just a few counts. The gene calls are TRBV25-1 and TRBJ2-2; D might be TRBD2 (5 bases). Between the trimmed V and J ends, which lost 6 bases and 5 bases, there was a span of 7 bases. Germline V gene data show CDR1 as MGHDK and CDR2 as SYGVNS. The length of the CDR3 is 12 residues. CDR3 sequence (DNA): TGTGCCAGCAGCCTAGCAACCGGGGAGCTGTTTTTT. Translated: CASSLATGELFF.

The V call is TRBV5-1, the J call TRBJ1-3; D unresolved. The germline gives CDR1 SGHRS, CDR2 YFSETQ. This CDR3 is built from 14 residues. V lost 0 bases and J 3 bases, leaving 7 bases between the germline ends. CDR3 DNA sequence: TGCGCCAGCAGCTTGGAGGCAGTTGGAAACACCATATATTTT. Translation: CASSLEAVGNTIYF.

The chain recombines TRBV28 with TRBJ1-1; 10 bases align to TRBD1. CDR1 and CDR2 from the germline V gene are MDHEN and SYDVKM. This CDR3 is built from 15 residues. Germline trimming cut 2 bases from V and 7 bases from J; bases unmatched to any gene: 7. The CDR3 loop is CASSLRDRGEFEAFF. CDR3 DNA sequence: TGTGCCAGCAGTTTAAGGGACAGGGGCGAATTTGAAGCTTTCTTT.